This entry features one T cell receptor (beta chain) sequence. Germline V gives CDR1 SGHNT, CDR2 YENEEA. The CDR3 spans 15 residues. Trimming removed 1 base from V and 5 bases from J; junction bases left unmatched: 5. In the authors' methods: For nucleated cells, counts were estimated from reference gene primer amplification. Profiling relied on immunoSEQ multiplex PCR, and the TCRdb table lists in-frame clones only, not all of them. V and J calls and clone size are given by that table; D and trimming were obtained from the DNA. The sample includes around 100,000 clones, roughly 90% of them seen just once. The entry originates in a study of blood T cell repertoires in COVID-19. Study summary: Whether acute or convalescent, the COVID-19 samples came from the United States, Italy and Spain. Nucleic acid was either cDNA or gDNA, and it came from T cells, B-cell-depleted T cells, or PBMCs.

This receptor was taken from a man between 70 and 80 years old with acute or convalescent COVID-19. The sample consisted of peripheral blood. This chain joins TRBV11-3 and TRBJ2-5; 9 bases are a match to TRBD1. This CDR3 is CASSLVQGARETQYF. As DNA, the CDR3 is TGTGCCAGCAGCTTAGTACAGGGGGCGCGCGAGACCCAGTACTTC. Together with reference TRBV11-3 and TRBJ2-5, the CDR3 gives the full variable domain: EAGVVQSPRYKIIEKKQPVAFWCNPISGHNTLYWYLQNLGQGPELLIRYENEEAVDDSQLPKDRFSAERLKGVDSTLKIQPAELGDSAVYLCASSLVQGARETQYFGPGTRLLVL.